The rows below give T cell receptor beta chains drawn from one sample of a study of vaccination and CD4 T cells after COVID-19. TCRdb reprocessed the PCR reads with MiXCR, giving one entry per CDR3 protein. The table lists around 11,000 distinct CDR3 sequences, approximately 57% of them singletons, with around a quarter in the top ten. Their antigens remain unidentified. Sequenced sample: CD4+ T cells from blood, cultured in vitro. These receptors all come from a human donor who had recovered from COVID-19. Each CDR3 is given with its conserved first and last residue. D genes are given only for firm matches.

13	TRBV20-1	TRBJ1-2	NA	CSARPGTHRPYTF
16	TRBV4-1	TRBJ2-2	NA	CASSQDLARGTGELFF
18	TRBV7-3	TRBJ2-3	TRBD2	CASSPRPGLAASTDTQYF
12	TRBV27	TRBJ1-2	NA	CASIPVGYGYTF
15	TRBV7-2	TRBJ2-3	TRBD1	CASRQDRGRTDTQYF
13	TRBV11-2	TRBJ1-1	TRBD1	CASSYRQGTEAFF
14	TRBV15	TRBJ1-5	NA	CATSREYEDQPQHF
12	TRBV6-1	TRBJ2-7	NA	CASRGLAYEQYF
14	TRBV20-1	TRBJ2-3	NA	CSASGLLSTDTQYF
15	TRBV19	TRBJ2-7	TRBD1	CASSNGNRGNNEQYF
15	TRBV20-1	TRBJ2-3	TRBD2	CSAELAAGPTDTQYF
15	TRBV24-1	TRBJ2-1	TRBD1	CATSDLGQGFNEQFF
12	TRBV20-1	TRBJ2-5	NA	CSQKGQQETQYF
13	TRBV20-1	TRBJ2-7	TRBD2	CSARRTSGGEQYF
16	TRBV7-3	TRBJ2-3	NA	CASSLTGNPSTDTQYF
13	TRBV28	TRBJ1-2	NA	CASVFGGSSGYTF
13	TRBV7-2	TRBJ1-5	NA	CASSLNRVQPQHF
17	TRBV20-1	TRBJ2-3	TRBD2	CSARDSGGPLTKDTQYF
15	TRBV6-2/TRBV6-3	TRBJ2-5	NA	CASRDWDSAKETQYF
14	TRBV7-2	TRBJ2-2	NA	CASSSQTSPGELFF
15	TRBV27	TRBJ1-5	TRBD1	CASSPGTGTNQPQHF
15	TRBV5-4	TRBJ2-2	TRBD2	CASSFTSGGHRELFF
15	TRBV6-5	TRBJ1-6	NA	CASSYPGTENSPLHF
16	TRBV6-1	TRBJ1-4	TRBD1	CASSRGGLGTNEKLFF
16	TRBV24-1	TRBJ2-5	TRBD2	CATSDRGGSGGETQYF
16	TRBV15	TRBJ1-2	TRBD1	CATSTPGQGALYGYTF
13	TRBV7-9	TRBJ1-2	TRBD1	CASSPGQGTGYTF
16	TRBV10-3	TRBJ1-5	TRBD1	CAISDGDRGGNQPQHF
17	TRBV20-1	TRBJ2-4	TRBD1	CSASFARRDRAKNIQYF
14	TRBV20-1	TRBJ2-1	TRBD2	CSAGLAERYNEQFF
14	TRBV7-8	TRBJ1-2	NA	CASSLALRDYGYTF
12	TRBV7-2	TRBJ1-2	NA	CASSFQYYGYTF
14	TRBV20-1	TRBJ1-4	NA	CSASDSLGLEKLFF
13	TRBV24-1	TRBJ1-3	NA	CATCRRTGNTIYF
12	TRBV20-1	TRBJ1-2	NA	CSASLVNYGYTF
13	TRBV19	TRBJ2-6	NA	CASSFRGANVLTF
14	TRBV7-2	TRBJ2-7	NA	CASSLRTGGAEQYF
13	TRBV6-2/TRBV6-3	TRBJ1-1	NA	CASSSRVGTEAFF
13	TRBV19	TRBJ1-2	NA	CASRPPESYGYTF
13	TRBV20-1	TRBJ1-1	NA	CSARSNMNTEAFF
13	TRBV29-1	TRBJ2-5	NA	CSVERGWRETQYF
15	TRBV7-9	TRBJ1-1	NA	CASSLDFSGTPEAFF
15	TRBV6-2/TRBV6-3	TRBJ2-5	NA	CARRSETGGQETQYF
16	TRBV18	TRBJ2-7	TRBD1	CASSPGTGSFDYEQYF
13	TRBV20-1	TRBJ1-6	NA	CSARDRGWEPLHF
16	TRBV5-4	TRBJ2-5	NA	CASSLAPRTNQETQYF